One sample yielded the 6 T cell receptor beta chains listed below, sequenced in a study of OX40 agonist ivuxolimab in advanced cancers. TCRdb's copy holds only in-frame clones and misses some; the assay was immunoSEQ multiplex PCR. This table holds fewer than 80,000 clones, roughly 84% found once. The sample was CD4+ or CD8+ T cells sorted from blood, taken in a trial of the OX40 agonist ivuxolimab. The receptor set was obtained from an adult with an advanced solid tumor such as melanoma, head and neck, liver or kidney cancer.

This clone occurred once. The chain couples TRBV7-9 to TRBJ2-2; D is perhaps TRBD1 (6 bases). The CDR3 length is 16 residues. Per germline, CDR1 SEHNR and CDR2 FQNEAQ (reference sequence). Trimming pared 5 bases from V and 4 bases from J, leaving 17 bases between. The CDR3 region is CASSERWQGRTGELFF. The CDR3 DNA follows: TGTGCCAGCAGCGAGAGGTGGCAGGGGCGCACCGGGGAGCTGTTTTTT.

About this clone: Other DNA sequences in the same sample also yield this CDR3. The chain joins TRBV9 to TRBJ1-1; D remains unclear. The CDR3 spans 13 residues. V was trimmed by 3 bases and J by 6 bases, leaving 12 bases between them. Looked up from germline, CDR1 is SGDLS and CDR2 is YYNGEE. CDR3 in amino acids: CASSALPGSEAFF. The CDR3 DNA is TGTGCCAGCAGCGCCTTGCCGGGGTCTGAAGCTTTCTTT.

The J gene is TRBJ2-5, the V gene TRBV4-3; D not certain. CDR1 and CDR2 (germline): LGHNA, YSLEER. Trimming shortened V by 4 bases and J by 4 bases, and 16 bases separated the two germline ends. CDR3 length equals 15 residues. CDR3 coding DNA: TGCGCCAGCAGCCCATACACTCAAACGGGAGAGACCCAGTACTTC. This sequence encodes CASSPYTQTGETQYF.

The chain couples TRBV7-6 to TRBJ2-2; TRBD1 matches 7 bases. The length of the CDR3 is 17 residues. With 0 bases clipped from V and 2 bases from J, the junction kept 6 bases outside the gene matches. Germline CDR1 is SGHVS and CDR2 is FNYEAQ. The CDR3: CASSLAPEGANTGELFF. Written as DNA, the CDR3 is TGTGCCAGCAGCTTAGCTCCCGAGGGGGCCAACACCGGGGAGCTGTTTTTT.

This clone was observed a handful of times. The chain carries TRBV5-1 and TRBJ2-3; 10 bases fit TRBD2. With 0 bases clipped from V and 0 bases from J, the junction kept 4 bases outside the gene matches. Germline CDR1 SGHRS, CDR2 YFSETQ. The CDR3 is 17 amino acids. For the CDR3, the DNA is TGCGCCAGCAGCTTGGTTGGACTAGCGGTGAGCACAGATACGCAGTATTTT. Its protein is CASSLVGLAVSTDTQYF.

The gene calls are TRBV4-2 and TRBJ1-3, with a tentative D call TRBD1 (5 bases). The CDR3 consists of 15 residues. CDR1 is LGHNA, CDR2 YNFKEQ, per germline. The V end was cut by 5 bases, the J end by 0 bases, with 11 bases between. CDR3 in amino acids: CASSEGLHSGNTIYF. CDR3 in DNA: TGTGCCAGCAGCGAGGGACTCCACTCTGGAAACACCATATATTTT.